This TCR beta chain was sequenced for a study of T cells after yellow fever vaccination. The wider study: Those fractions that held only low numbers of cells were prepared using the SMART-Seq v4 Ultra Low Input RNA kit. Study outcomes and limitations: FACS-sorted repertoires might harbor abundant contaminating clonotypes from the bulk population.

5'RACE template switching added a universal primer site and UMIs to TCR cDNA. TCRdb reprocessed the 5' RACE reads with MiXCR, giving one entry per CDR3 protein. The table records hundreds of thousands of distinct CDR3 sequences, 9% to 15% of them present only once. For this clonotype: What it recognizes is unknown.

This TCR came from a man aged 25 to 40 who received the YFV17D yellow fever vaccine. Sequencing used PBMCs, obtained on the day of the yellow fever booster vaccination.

The CDR3 DNA reads TGTGCCAGCACTCCCATGGGGGGTAATGAAAAACTGTTTTTT. Translating gives CASTPMGGNEKLFF. V usage is TRBV6-1 and J usage is TRBJ1-4, with a possible D match to TRBD1 (5 bases). The V gene lost 7 bases and the J gene lost 4 bases, with 13 bases spanning the gap. The CDR3 sequence is 14 residues long. Germline V gene sequence: CDR1 MNHNS, CDR2 SASEGT.